The 32 T cell receptor beta chains listed next were all sequenced from one sample in a study of blood T cell repertoires in COVID-19. This table comes from immunoSEQ multiplex PCR, and its TCRdb copy is limited to in-frame clones, with some not included. The table records approximately 60,000 clones, about 80% of them present only once. Specimen: peripheral blood. The receptors originated from a woman in her sixties with acute or convalescent COVID-19.

V usage is TRBV27 and J usage is TRBJ1-2; 7 bases line up with TRBD1. The CDR3 has 14 residues. Losses at the gene ends were 5 bases for V and 8 bases for J; bases not matched to a gene: 11. The germline gives CDR1 MNHEY, CDR2 SMNVEV (reference sequence). DNA for the CDR3: TGTGCCAGCAGTCCACAGGGGCAGGTAGGAGGCTACACCTTC. Translated: CASSPQGQVGGYTF.

The chain couples TRBV6-2 or TRBV6-3 to TRBJ1-6; tentative D call: TRBD1 (6 bases). V was pared by 2 bases and J by 6 bases, with 14 bases between. CDR3 length: 16 amino acids. CDR1 MNHEY and CDR2 SVGEGT come from the germline V gene. CDR3 bases: TGTGCCAGCAGTTACGTCCAGCTCAGGGGTAATTCACCCCTCCACTTT. Translating gives CASSYVQLRGNSPLHF.

This clone was seen just once. V gene TRBV11-2 combines with J gene TRBJ2-1; the D gene is possibly TRBD1 (6 bases). Trimming shortened V by 2 bases and J by 6 bases, and 14 bases separated the two germline ends. The CDR3 loop spans 15 amino acids. CDR1 and CDR2 from the germline V gene are SGHAT and FQNNGV. The chain's CDR3 is CASSLRGQGGNEQFF. Here the CDR3 DNA reads TGTGCCAGCAGCTTAAGGGGACAAGGGGGCAATGAGCAGTTCTTC.

This chain joins TRBV9 and TRBJ2-7; TRBD2 agrees at 10 bases. Germline CDR1 is SGDLS and CDR2 is YYNGEE. The CDR3 has 13 residues. Losses at the gene ends were 7 bases for V and 7 bases for J; bases not matched to a gene: 8. The CDR3 region has the DNA TGTGCCAGCGGGGGCGGGACTAGCGAAGAGCAGTACTTC. Its protein product is CASGGGTSEEQYF.

The chain has TRBV5-6 and TRBJ1-2; weak D call: TRBD1 (5 bases). The germline V gene encodes CDR1 SGHDT and CDR2 YYEEEE. The V end lost 3 bases, the J end lost 0 bases, and 18 bases lay between the germline ends. The CDR3 extends over 17 amino acids. The CDR3 nucleotides read TGTGCCAGCAGCTCATCCTTTCGCAGGACAACTAACTATGGCTACACCTTC. It codes for CASSSSFRRTTNYGYTF. The full variable domain, in which reference TRBV5-6 and TRBJ1-2 provide the parts outside the CDR3, is DAGVTQSPTHLIKTRGQQVTLRCSPKSGHDTVSWYQQALGQGPQFIFQYYEEEERQRGNFPDRFSGHQFPNYSSELNVNALLLGDSALYLCASSSSFRRTTNYGYTFGSGTRLTVV.

This clone was counted a single time. The chain combines TRBV30 with TRBJ1-2; possibly TRBD1 for D (5 bases). Germline values: CDR1 GTSNPN, CDR2 SVGIG (reference sequence). V shed 1 base and J shed 3 bases, with 12 bases lying between them. This CDR3 is built from 14 residues. DNA for the CDR3: TGTGCCTGGAGTGAGGGGAGGGAATACTATGGCTACACCTTC. It encodes CAWSEGREYYGYTF. The variable domain in full, completed from reference TRBV30 and TRBJ1-2, reads SQTIHQWPATLVQPVGSPLSLECTVEGTSNPNLYWYRQAAGRGLQLLFYSVGIGQISSEVPQNLSASRPQDRQFILSSKKLLLSDSGFYLCAWSEGREYYGYTFGSGTRLTVV.

This clone was seen a few times. The gene calls are TRBV10-3 and TRBJ2-3; 14 nucleotides line up with TRBD2. Per germline, CDR1 ENHRY and CDR2 SYGVKD. V lost 4 bases, J lost 3 bases, and 15 bases stayed unmatched. CDR3 length: 20 amino acids. The CDR3 DNA follows: TGTGCCATCAGTGGTAAACGACTAGCGGGGGGGCCGTCCCTTACAGATACGCAGTATTTT. Translated: CAISGKRLAGGPSLTDTQYF.

This chain uses TRBV6-2 or TRBV6-3 with TRBJ2-3; a weak D match, TRBD2 (5 bases). Germline assignment: CDR1 MNHEY and CDR2 SVGEGT. CDR3 length: 12 residues. V was trimmed by 4 bases and J by 3 bases, leaving 5 bases between them. Here the CDR3 DNA reads TGTGCCAGCAGTTTAGCGACAGATACGCAGTATTTT. Protein sequence: CASSLATDTQYF.

CDR3 residues: CASSIGPQGAANYGYTF. CDR3 sequence (DNA): TGTGCCAGCAGCATAGGGCCACAGGGGGCGGCCAACTATGGCTACACCTTC. The J gene is TRBJ1-2, the V gene TRBV5-4; the match to TRBD1 covers 9 bases. The J segment lost 2 bases and the V segment lost 4 bases, leaving 12 bases of the junction unmatched. This CDR3 has 17 amino acids. Germline V CDR1 and CDR2: SGHNT, YYREEE (reference sequence).

The V and J genes are TRBV18 and TRBJ1-1; no reliable D call. The CDR3 has 16 amino acids. The V end lost 0 bases, the J end lost 11 bases, and 22 bases lay between the germline ends. Germline CDR1 reads KGHSH; CDR2 reads LQKENI. The CDR3 coding sequence is TGTGCCAGCTCACCACCCGGTTGGGGAGGTGCCTCGATGGCTTTCTTT. Its protein is CASSPPGWGGASMAFF.

The chain couples TRBV18 to TRBJ1-4; D might be TRBD1 (6 bases). Per the germline V gene, CDR1 is KGHSH and CDR2 is LQKENI. The germline V and J ends were trimmed by 4 bases and 2 bases, with 11 bases remaining between them. The CDR3 is made up of 15 amino acids. CDR3 amino acids: CASSLRQATNEKLFF. The CDR3 nucleotides are TGTGCCAGCTCACTAAGACAGGCCACTAATGAAAAACTGTTTTTT.

The chain uses TRBV5-4 and TRBJ2-7; D gene uncertain. Germline-derived CDR1 and CDR2 are SGHNT and YYREEE (reference sequence). The CDR3 spans 13 residues. V was cut by 1 base and J by 4 bases, with 9 bases left in between. The CDR3 is CASSLSAGYEQYF. The CDR3 DNA is TGTGCCAGCAGCTTGAGTGCAGGATACGAGCAGTACTTC.

The chain links TRBV9 to TRBJ1-2, with 8 bases fitting TRBD1. Germline assignment: CDR1 SGDLS and CDR2 YYNGEE. After removal of 2 bases from V and 3 bases from J, the junction contained 9 bases not matched to a gene. The CDR3 is 16 residues long. CDR3 protein: CASSVGGAGGDYGYTF. The CDR3 region has the DNA TGTGCCAGCAGCGTTGGAGGGGCAGGGGGCGACTATGGCTACACCTTC.

This chain connects TRBV5-1 to TRBJ1-1; D not resolved. CDR1 is SGHRS, CDR2 YFSETQ, per germline. The CDR3 is 19 residues long. Trimming pared 0 bases from V and 1 base from J, leaving 22 bases between. The CDR3 protein is CASSLDWSLQTSRNTEAFF. The DNA for the CDR3 is TGCGCCAGCAGCTTGGATTGGTCCCTACAGACCTCGAGGAACACTGAAGCTTTCTTT.

The chain combines TRBV29-1 with TRBJ2-4; 8 bases match TRBD1. Germline V gives CDR1 SQVTM, CDR2 ANQGSEA. The CDR3 has 12 residues. J was trimmed by 9 bases and V by 6 bases; bases with no gene match: 7. The CDR3 is CSVQTGAVIQYF. The DNA of the CDR3 is TGCAGCGTCCAGACAGGGGCTGTCATTCAGTACTTC.

The chain joins TRBV10-1 to TRBJ2-7, with D perhaps matching TRBD1 (6 bases). The V end was cut by 5 bases, the J end by 6 bases, with 17 bases between. The CDR3 sequence is 14 residues long. The V gene's germline CDR1 is WNHNN and CDR2 SYGVQD (reference sequence). The CDR3 sequence: CASSLAGDVAEQYF. CDR3 sequence (DNA): TGCGCCAGCAGTTTGGCAGGGGATGTCGCCGAGCAGTACTTC.

The rearrangement links TRBV7-5 to TRBJ2-3; TRBD2 is the table's D call, not checked against the DNA. TRBV7-5 is shown as a pseudogene. The CDR3 consists of 19 residues. CDR3 loop: CVRSLKGLAGGPGTDTQYF. The CDR3 nucleotides read TGTGTCAGAAGCCTCAAAGGACTAGCGGGGGGGCCGGGCACAGATACGCAGTATTTT.

The sample holds a few counts of this clone. V and J are TRBV3-1 (or the pseudogene TRBV3-2) and TRBJ1-2, with D possibly being TRBD1 (5 bases). Germline V gene lookup returns CDR1 LGHDT and CDR2 YNNKEL (reference sequence). CDR3 length: 14 amino acids. V was shortened by 0 bases and J by 3 bases, with 8 bases between the two germline ends. The CDR3 DNA sequence: TGTGCCAGCAGCCAAGATTGGGGCGACTATGGCTACACCTTC. The encoded protein is CASSQDWGDYGYTF.

The chain uses TRBV27 and TRBJ1-2; 11 bases line up with TRBD1. Germline V gene sequence: CDR1 MNHEY, CDR2 SMNVEV (reference sequence). Losses at the gene ends were 5 bases for V and 0 bases for J; bases not matched to a gene: 2. This CDR3 has 15 residues. CDR3 residues: CASSRTGGANYGYTF. The CDR3 nucleotides read TGTGCCAGCAGTAGGACAGGGGGCGCTAACTATGGCTACACCTTC.

The chain recombines TRBV19 with TRBJ1-6; 11 bases line up with TRBD1. Trimming at V came to 5 bases and at J to 9 bases, leaving 3 bases not matched to a gene. Looked up from germline, CDR1 is LNHDA and CDR2 is SQIVND (reference sequence). The length of the CDR3 is 14 residues. This CDR3 reads CASSLGQGGSPLHF. The CDR3 nucleotides read TGTGCCAGTAGTCTGGGACAGGGGGGTTCACCCCTCCACTTT.

Only a few counts were recorded for this clone. The rearrangement uses TRBV7-6 and TRBJ1-3, with D perhaps matching TRBD1 (5 bases). The CDR3 is made up of 15 amino acids. Between the trimmed V and J ends, which lost 2 bases and 0 bases, there was a span of 8 bases. Germline-derived CDR1 and CDR2 are SGHVS and FNYEAQ. Written as DNA, the CDR3 is TGTGCCAGCAGCTTACAGGGAGGCTCTGGAAACACCATATATTTT. Amino acid sequence: CASSLQGGSGNTIYF.

The chain recombines TRBV3-1 (or the pseudogene TRBV3-2) with TRBJ1-2, with TRBD1 identical over 8 bases. Germline-derived CDR1 and CDR2 are LGHDT and YNNKEL (reference sequence). The CDR3 sequence is 15 residues long. V gave up 3 bases and J gave up 6 bases; unmatched junction bases: 9. The CDR3: CASSQQAGGRDGYTF. For the CDR3, the DNA is TGTGCCAGCAGCCAGCAGGCAGGGGGCAGGGATGGCTACACCTTC.

The chain links TRBV4-1 to TRBJ2-1; TRBD2 matches 11 bases. V dropped 4 bases and J dropped 5; count of bases not matched to a gene: 10. The CDR3 extends over 17 amino acids. CDR1 is MGHRA and CDR2 is YSYEKL in the germline V gene. As DNA, the CDR3 is TGCGCCAGCAGCCTCCAACTAGCGGGGGCAAGGAACAATGAGCAGTTCTTC. Translation: CASSLQLAGARNNEQFF.

V and J are TRBV19 and TRBJ1-1, with 8 bases fitting TRBD1. Germline V gives CDR1 LNHDA, CDR2 SQIVND (reference sequence). The CDR3 length is 15 residues. Losses at the gene ends were 4 bases for V and 1 base for J; bases not matched to a gene: 5. The CDR3 nucleotides are TGTGCCAGTAGTACCGAGGACAGGGCGAACACTGAAGCTTTCTTT. Translating gives CASSTEDRANTEAFF.

This clone came up once. This chain links TRBV4-1 with TRBJ2-7; unclear D gene. V was cut by 4 bases and J by 6 bases, with 13 bases left in between. Germline values: CDR1 MGHRA, CDR2 YSYEKL. The CDR3 loop spans 13 amino acids. The CDR3 nucleotides are TGCGCCAGCAGCCCCCCGGGTAGTTCCGAGCAGTACTTC. This gives the protein CASSPPGSSEQYF.

This rearrangement joins TRBV19 to TRBJ1-5; 10 bases align to TRBD1. Losses at the gene ends were 5 bases for V and 7 bases for J; bases not matched to a gene: 11. Germline values: CDR1 LNHDA, CDR2 SQIVND (reference sequence). The CDR3 extends over 16 amino acids. The CDR3 here is CASSQGGQGSSQPQHF. The CDR3, as DNA: TGTGCCAGTAGTCAGGGGGGACAGGGGAGCAGCCAGCCCCAGCATTTT.

The J gene is TRBJ1-1, the V gene TRBV5-1; D is possibly TRBD1 (5 bases). In germline, CDR1 is SGHRS, CDR2 YFSETQ. The V and J ends lost 0 bases and 5 bases respectively, with 5 bases between them. The CDR3 loop spans 12 amino acids. The CDR3 spells CASSLEGTEAFF. As DNA, the CDR3 is TGCGCCAGCAGCTTGGAGGGGACTGAAGCTTTCTTT.

This clone was counted only a few times. CDR3 region: CASSINLVGAGANVLTF. The CDR3 coding sequence is TGTGCCAGCAGTATCAACCTAGTAGGGGCTGGGGCCAACGTCCTGACTTTC. J is TRBJ2-6 and V is TRBV3-1 (or the pseudogene TRBV3-2), with a possible D match to TRBD1 (5 bases). The CDR3 contains 17 residues. The V gene's germline CDR1 is LGHDT and CDR2 YNNKEL (reference sequence). V was pared by 6 bases and J by 2 bases, with 17 bases between.

This clone was recorded a few times. The chain recombines TRBV5-6 with TRBJ2-3; D perhaps matches TRBD1 (6 bases). V was clipped by 4 bases and J by 3 bases, with 18 bases between them. CDR1 is SGHDT and CDR2 is YYEEEE in the germline V gene. The CDR3 has 16 residues. The CDR3 bases are TGTGCCAGCAGCGGGTCACAGGGAATGTGGACAGATACGCAGTATTTT. It translates to CASSGSQGMWTDTQYF.

This clone was seen a handful of times. The rearrangement uses TRBV27 and TRBJ1-6; D remains ambiguous. The CDR3 has 15 amino acids. Trimming took 3 bases from V and 7 from J, leaving 13 bases between them. The germline V gene has CDR1 MNHEY and CDR2 SMNVEV (reference sequence). The CDR3 region has the DNA TGTGCCAGCAGTTTCTTTCGGGCGGGGAATTCACCCCTCCACTTT. Residues: CASSFFRAGNSPLHF.

This clone appeared once. The V call is TRBV4-1, the J call TRBJ2-7, with 8 bases that match TRBD2. V was pared by 5 bases and J by 0 bases, with 12 bases of the junction left unmatched. This CDR3 spans 17 amino acids. Germline-derived CDR1 and CDR2 are MGHRA and YSYEKL. The CDR3 sequence: CASSERRAGGRSYEQYF. Here the CDR3 DNA reads TGCGCCAGCAGCGAACGGCGGGCGGGGGGTCGCTCCTACGAGCAGTACTTC.

V gene TRBV6-1 combines with J gene TRBJ1-1; TRBD1 might be the D (5 bases). The germline V gene has CDR1 MNHNS and CDR2 SASEGT. Trimming stripped 3 bases from V and 5 bases from J, with 7 bases between. CDR3 length: 12 amino acids. CDR3 sequence: CASSEGGTEAFF. Written as DNA, the CDR3 is TGTGCCAGCAGTGAGGGGGGGACTGAAGCTTTCTTT.